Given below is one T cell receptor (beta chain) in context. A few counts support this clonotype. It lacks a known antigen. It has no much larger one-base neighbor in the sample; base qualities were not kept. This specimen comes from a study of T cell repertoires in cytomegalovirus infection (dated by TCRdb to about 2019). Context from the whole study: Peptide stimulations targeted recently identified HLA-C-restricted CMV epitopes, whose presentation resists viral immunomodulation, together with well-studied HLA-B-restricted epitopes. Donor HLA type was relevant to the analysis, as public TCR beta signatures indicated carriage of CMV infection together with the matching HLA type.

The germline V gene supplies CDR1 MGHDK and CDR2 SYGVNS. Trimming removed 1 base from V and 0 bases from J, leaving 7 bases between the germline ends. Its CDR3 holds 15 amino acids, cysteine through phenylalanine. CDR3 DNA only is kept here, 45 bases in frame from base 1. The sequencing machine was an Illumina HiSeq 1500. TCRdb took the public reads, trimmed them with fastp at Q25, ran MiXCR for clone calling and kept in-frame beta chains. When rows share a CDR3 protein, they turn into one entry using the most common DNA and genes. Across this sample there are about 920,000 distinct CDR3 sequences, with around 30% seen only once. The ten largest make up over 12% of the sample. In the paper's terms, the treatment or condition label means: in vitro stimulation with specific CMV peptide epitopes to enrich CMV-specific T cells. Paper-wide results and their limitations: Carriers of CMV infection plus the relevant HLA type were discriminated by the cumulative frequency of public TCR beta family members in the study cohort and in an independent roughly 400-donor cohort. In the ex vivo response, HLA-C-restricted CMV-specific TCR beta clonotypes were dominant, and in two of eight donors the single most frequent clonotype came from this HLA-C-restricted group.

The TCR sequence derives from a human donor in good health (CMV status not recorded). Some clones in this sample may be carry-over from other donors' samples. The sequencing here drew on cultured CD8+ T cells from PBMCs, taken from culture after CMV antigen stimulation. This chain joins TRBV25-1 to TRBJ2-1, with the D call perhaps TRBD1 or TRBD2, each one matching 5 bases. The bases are TGTGCCAGCAGTGAATGGGGGAACTCCTACAATGAGCAGTTCTTC. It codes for CASSEWGNSYNEQFF.